Below, 24 T cell receptor beta chains from the same sample are listed, as sequenced in a study of regulatory dendritic cells for organ transplantation. Their specific antigens are unknown. Generated by immunoSEQ multiplex PCR, the TCRdb table keeps only in-frame clones and is missing some. The sample has roughly 4,200 clones; 60% are singletons. Sorted T cells were CFSE-labeled and cultured approximately five days with allogeneic regulatory or mature dendritic cells at 1:10. Source material: memory CD8+ T cells from blood cultured with regulatory dendritic cells. Subset reported: CD45RO+ memory T cells. Every receptor here comes from a human donor in good health.

V and J are TRBV10-3 and TRBJ2-7; 8 bases match TRBD2. Germline V gives CDR1 ENHRY, CDR2 SYGVKD. CDR3 size: 14 residues. V shed 6 bases, J shed 3 bases, and the junction held 7 bases outside the gene matches. CDR3 region: CAISPGTRDYEQYF. The CDR3 DNA sequence: TGTGCCATCAGCCCCGGGACTAGAGACTACGAGCAGTACTTC.

The chain recombines TRBV5-1 with TRBJ2-1; D not resolved. The germline V and J ends were trimmed by 2 bases and 0 bases, with 9 bases remaining between them. CDR1 and CDR2 from the germline V gene are SGHRS and YFSETQ. The CDR3 sequence is 15 residues long. The CDR3 loop is CASSFSSHSYNEQFF. The DNA for the CDR3 is TGCGCCAGCAGCTTCAGTTCCCACTCCTACAATGAGCAGTTCTTC.

This clone was observed a few times. The chain combines TRBV7-9 with TRBJ1-1; 7 nucleotides line up with TRBD1. Germline V gives CDR1 SEHNR, CDR2 FQNEAQ (reference sequence). J lost 11 bases, V lost 5 bases, and 17 bases had no gene match. The CDR3 is made up of 15 amino acids. The CDR3 loop is CASSLGQITEGGAFF. The DNA of the CDR3 is TGTGCCAGCAGCCTTGGACAGATAACCGAAGGGGGCGCTTTCTTT.

The V call is TRBV27, the J call TRBJ2-7; a weak D match, TRBD1 (7 bases). The CDR3 length is 13 residues. V shed 5 bases and J shed 6 bases, with 14 bases lying between them. Germline values: CDR1 MNHEY, CDR2 SMNVEV (reference sequence). The CDR3 here is CASSLNRGGEQYF. The CDR3 DNA reads TGTGCCAGCAGTCTTAACAGGGGAGGCGAGCAGTACTTC.

CDR3 in amino acids: CASSLGQGAMAFF. Here the CDR3 DNA reads TGTGCCAGCAGCCTGGGACAGGGGGCTATGGCTTTCTTT. The chain carries TRBV5-6 and TRBJ1-1; 12 positions agree with TRBD1. Germline lookup yields CDR1 SGHDT and CDR2 YYEEEE. This CDR3 is built from 13 residues. Germline trimming cut 4 bases from V and 11 bases from J; bases unmatched to any gene: 6.

The chain links TRBV4-1 to TRBJ1-6; tentative D call: TRBD1 (6 bases). Deletions cut 3 bases from V and 6 bases from J, with 18 bases between. Germline V lookup: CDR1 MGHRA, CDR2 YSYEKL. This CDR3 is 17 amino acids long. CDR3 loop: CASSQGLQGVLNSPLHF. The DNA for the CDR3 is TGCGCCAGCAGCCAGGGACTACAGGGAGTTCTTAATTCACCCCTCCACTTT.

The chain carries TRBV5-1 and TRBJ2-1; the D is unclear. Trimming stripped 0 bases from V and 5 bases from J, with 9 bases between. The CDR3 has 14 residues. Germline CDR1 reads SGHRS; CDR2 reads YFSETQ. In nucleotides, the CDR3 is TGCGCCAGCAGCTTGGGAGACAAGCACAATGAGCAGTTCTTC. Translated, it gives CASSLGDKHNEQFF.

The chain couples TRBV27 to TRBJ1-2; TRBD1 aligns across 8 bases. The ends lost 5 bases at V and 0 bases at J; junction bases unmatched: 14. Germline CDR1 reads MNHEY; CDR2 reads SMNVEV (reference sequence). The CDR3 length is 18 residues. CDR3 amino acids: CASSPAPTGGQANYGYTF. In DNA, the CDR3 is TGTGCCAGCAGTCCAGCGCCTACAGGGGGGCAAGCTAACTATGGCTACACCTTC.

The chain recombines TRBV5-3 with TRBJ1-1; 12 bases align to TRBD1. TRBV5-3 is assigned to the ORF class and has an uncertain function. V trimming: 3 bases; J trimming: 5 bases; junction bases outside the gene matches: 11. The length of the CDR3 is 17 residues. The CDR3 reads CARSSGTGGALDTEAFF. Written as DNA, the CDR3 is TGTGCCAGAAGCTCCGGGACAGGGGGCGCTTTGGATACTGAAGCTTTCTTT.

This clone has only a few counts. V usage is TRBV10-2 and J usage is TRBJ2-3; 10 nucleotides match TRBD2. CDR3 length: 15 amino acids. CDR1 is WSHSY and CDR2 is SAAADI in the germline V gene. Trimming cost V 7 bases and J 2 bases; bases outside gene matches: 6. DNA of the CDR3: TGCGCCAGCACAGAAGGGACTAGCGCCACAGATACGCAGTATTTT. This gives the protein CASTEGTSATDTQYF.

This chain uses TRBV6-1 with TRBJ2-7; no clear D. In germline, CDR1 is MNHNS, CDR2 SASEGT. V was shortened by 3 bases and J by 4 bases, with 4 bases between the two germline ends. CDR3 size: 11 residues. The CDR3 sequence: CASSDSYEQYF. Written as DNA, the CDR3 is TGTGCCAGCAGTGACTCGTACGAGCAGTACTTC.

A note on this clone: At one end, the junction sequence differs from germline, possibly due to a read error. The sample contains more than one DNA sequence encoding this CDR3. The chain carries TRBV4-1 and TRBJ2-3; TRBD2 is a possible D gene (6 bases). This CDR3 has 15 amino acids. Germline V gene lookup returns CDR1 MGHRA and CDR2 YSYEKL. CDR3 sequence: CASSQDMRGTDTQYF. CDR3 bases: TGTGCCAGCAGCCAAGATATGCGGGGAACAGATACGCAGTATTTT.

This clone was detected only once. The V gene is TRBV7-9, the J gene TRBJ2-5; D may be TRBD2 (6 bases). The CDR3 totals 14 residues. Between the trimmed V and J ends, which lost 2 bases and 9 bases, there was a span of 16 bases. Per the germline V gene, CDR1 is SEHNR and CDR2 is FQNEAQ (reference sequence). As DNA, the CDR3 is TGTGCCAGCAGCTTAAGTAGCCTAGGAGGGTCCCAGTACTTC. Amino acid sequence: CASSLSSLGGSQYF.

The genes are TRBV29-1 and TRBJ1-1; TRBD1 is a possible D gene (6 bases). V was trimmed by 7 bases and J by 0 bases, leaving 9 bases between them. This CDR3 comprises 12 residues. Germline V gene lookup returns CDR1 SQVTM and CDR2 ANQGSEA. CDR3 DNA sequence: TGCAGCGCTACAGGGATGAACACTGAAGCTTTCTTT. Amino acids: CSATGMNTEAFF.

This clone was counted between two and nine times. The rearrangement links TRBV5-6 to TRBJ2-7; 8 bases line up with TRBD1. The CDR3 has 15 residues. Germline V lookup: CDR1 SGHDT, CDR2 YYEEEE. Trimming at V came to 0 bases and at J to 5 bases, leaving 7 bases not matched to a gene. The CDR3 sequence: CASSLATGGWDEQYF. DNA for the CDR3: TGTGCCAGCAGCTTGGCTACAGGGGGTTGGGACGAGCAGTACTTC.

This clone was seen more than once but under ten times. The CDR3 loop reads CASSLEYNNEKLFF. The DNA for the CDR3 is TGTGCCAGCAGCTTGGAGTACAACAATGAAAAACTGTTTTTT. V is TRBV5-6 and J is TRBJ1-4; no firm D call. Deletions cut 0 bases from V and 5 bases from J, with 8 bases between. Looked up from germline, CDR1 is SGHDT and CDR2 is YYEEEE. CDR3 length: 14 amino acids.

V is TRBV9 and J is TRBJ2-2, with a weak D call TRBD2 (5 bases). Germline-derived CDR1 and CDR2 are SGDLS and YYNGEE. CDR3 length: 12 amino acids. Trimming cost V 3 bases and J 7 bases, with 7 bases left between them. This CDR3 is CASSGTHGELFF. The CDR3 bases are TGTGCCAGCAGCGGGACTCACGGGGAGCTGTTTTTT.

The rearrangement uses TRBV7-9 and TRBJ2-1, with D hard to call. The germline V gene has CDR1 SEHNR and CDR2 FQNEAQ (reference sequence). Trimming took off 3 bases at V and 3 bases at J, with 6 bases between the two ends. The CDR3 has 13 residues. The CDR3, as DNA: TGTGCCAGCAGCTTCGTCAGCTACAATGAGCAGTTCTTC. It codes for CASSFVSYNEQFF.

V gene TRBV7-8 combines with J gene TRBJ2-3; 7 nucleotides align to TRBD1. Germline CDR1 reads SGHVS; CDR2 reads FQNEAQ. This CDR3 spans 12 amino acids. V gave up 7 bases and J gave up 4 bases; unmatched junction bases: 2. CDR3 bases: TGTGCCAGCACAGGGGGTCCAGATACGCAGTATTTT. It specifies CASTGGPDTQYF.

Within the sample, this clone is medium-sized. The DNA for the CDR3 is TGTGCCAGCAGCGTAGATGTAAACACTGAAGCTTTCTTT. Translation gives CASSVDVNTEAFF. V is TRBV9 and J is TRBJ1-1; the D is unclear. Trimming took 0 bases from V and 2 from J, leaving 5 bases between them. CDR1 and CDR2 (germline): SGDLS, YYNGEE. This CDR3 contains 13 residues.

Concerning this clone itself: At the DNA level, this CDR3 is encoded by other sequences in the same sample as well. The chain couples TRBV7-3 to TRBJ2-1; 7 nucleotides align to TRBD2. With V trimmed by 2 bases and J by 2 bases, 3 bases remained unmatched. From germline, CDR1 is SGHTA and CDR2 FQGTGA. The CDR3 is 15 amino acids. Here the CDR3 reads CASSLGGGPYNEQFF. The CDR3 DNA is TGTGCCAGCAGCTTAGGGGGGGGTCCCTACAATGAGCAGTTCTTC. Based on the CDR3 plus reference TRBV7-3 and TRBJ2-1, the full variable domain is GAGVSQTPSNKVTEKGKYVELRCDPISGHTALYWYRQSLGQGPEFLIYFQGTGAADDSGLPNDRFFAVRPEGSVSTLKIQRTERGDSAVYLCASSLGGGPYNEQFFGPGTRLTVL.

This clone appeared once. CDR3 protein: CASSQDYGGREYEQYF. The DNA for the CDR3 is TGCGCCAGCAGCCAAGATTATGGGGGCCGAGAGTACGAGCAGTACTTC. The chain uses TRBV4-3 and TRBJ2-7; D might be TRBD1 (6 bases). Trimming shortened V by 0 bases and J by 4 bases, and 16 bases separated the two germline ends. The CDR3 length is 16 residues. From germline, CDR1 is LGHNA and CDR2 YSLEER.

The V and J genes are TRBV4-3 and TRBJ1-5; 9 bases match TRBD1. The germline CDR1 and CDR2 sequences are LGHNA and YSLEER. V lost 2 bases and J lost 3; bases outside the gene matches: 8. The CDR3 extends over 17 amino acids. CDR3 loop: CASSQSTGGGNNQPQHF. The CDR3 coding sequence is TGCGCCAGCAGCCAATCAACAGGGGGCGGGAACAATCAGCCCCAGCATTTT.

This chain joins TRBV5-1 and TRBJ2-5, with 7 bases fitting TRBD1. With V trimmed by 4 bases and J by 5 bases, 11 bases remained unmatched. CDR1 and CDR2 from the germline V gene are SGHRS and YFSETQ. The CDR3 is 15 amino acids. CDR3 loop: CASSQEDRVRETQYF. The DNA of the CDR3 is TGCGCCAGCAGCCAAGAAGACAGGGTGAGGGAGACCCAGTACTTC. Using reference TRBV5-1 and TRBJ2-5 for the parts outside the CDR3, the full variable domain is KAGVTQTPRYLIKTRGQQVTLSCSPISGHRSVSWYQQTPGQGLQFLFEYFSETQRNKGNFPGRFSGRQFSNSRSEMNVSTLELGDSALYLCASSQEDRVRETQYFGPGTRLLVL.